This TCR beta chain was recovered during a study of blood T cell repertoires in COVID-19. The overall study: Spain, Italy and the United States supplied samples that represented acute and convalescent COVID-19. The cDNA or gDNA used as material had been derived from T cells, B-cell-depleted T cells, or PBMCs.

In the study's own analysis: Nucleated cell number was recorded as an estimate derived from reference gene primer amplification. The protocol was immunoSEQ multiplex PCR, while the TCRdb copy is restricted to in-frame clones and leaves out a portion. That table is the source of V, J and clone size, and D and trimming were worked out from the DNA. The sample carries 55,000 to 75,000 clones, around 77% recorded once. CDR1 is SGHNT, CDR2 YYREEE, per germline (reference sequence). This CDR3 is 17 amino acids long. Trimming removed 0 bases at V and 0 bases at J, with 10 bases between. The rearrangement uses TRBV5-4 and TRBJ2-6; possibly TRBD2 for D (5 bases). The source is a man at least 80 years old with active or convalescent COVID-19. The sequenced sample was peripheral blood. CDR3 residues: CASSLGGPYSGANVLTF. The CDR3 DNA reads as TGTGCCAGCAGCTTGGGAGGGCCTTACTCTGGGGCCAACGTCCTGACTTTC.